This T cell receptor beta chain was identified in a study of Graves' ophthalmopathy and Graves' hyperthyroidism. This CDR3 has 12 amino acids. V gave up 3 bases and J gave up 5 bases; unmatched junction bases: 3. Germline V gives CDR1 SQVTM, CDR2 ANQGSEA. Broader study findings: Prediction of ophthalmopathy progression reached 70.59% sensitivity and 72% to 80% specificity.

This clonotype came up a few times. Antigen specificity is unknown. The authors enrolled newly diagnosed hyperthyroidism patients aged 18 to 65 with under 2 months' duration. Excluded were patients with other autoimmune diseases, uncontrolled infections, pregnancy or lactation. Amplifying from RNA transcripts, the study obtained TCR beta CDR3 regions. An opening RT-PCR round employed HTBI primers and preceded a second-round multiplex PCR. TCRdb itself ran the multiplex PCR reads through MiXCR, one entry per CDR3 protein. This sample has around 1,000,000 distinct CDR3 sequences; about 40% occur once, and the top ten carry over 8.5%.

This sequence joins TRBV29-1 and TRBJ2-7; TRBD2 agrees at 8 bases. Sequences were obtained from peripheral blood or thyroid tissue (not recorded which). The clonotype comes from an adult man with Graves' hyperthyroidism. The CDR3 DNA reads TGCAGCGTTGACTCGGGAGGGAACGAGCAGTACTTC. It specifies CSVDSGGNEQYF.